This passage covers 2 T cell receptor beta chains from one sample sequenced in a study of cytomegalovirus exposure and HLA in healthy donors. The PCR used 60 Vbeta and 13 Jbeta primers. Produced via immunoSEQ multiplex PCR; TCRdb's table is partial and in-frame only. The data show about 83,000 clones, with more than 60% seen just once and around 6.4% held by the top ten. Specimen: PBMCs. The receptors stem from a man younger than 35 in good health and CMV-seropositive.

This clone was picked up a small number of times. The chain joins TRBV18 to TRBJ2-3; perhaps TRBD2 as D (6 bases). The germline V and J ends were trimmed by 6 bases and 1 base, with 14 bases remaining between them. The CDR3 is made up of 15 amino acids. Germline V lookup: CDR1 KGHSH, CDR2 LQKENI. The CDR3 DNA sequence: TGTGCCAGCTCTTTCGACGGGACTGGCACAGATACGCAGTATTTT. As protein: CASSFDGTGTDTQYF.

The J gene is TRBJ2-7, the V gene TRBV5-4; tentative D call: TRBD1 (6 bases). The germline gives CDR1 SGHNT, CDR2 YYREEE (reference sequence). The V end was cut by 4 bases, the J end by 3 bases, with 11 bases between. This CDR3 spans 13 amino acids. CDR3 coding DNA: TGTGCCAGCAGCAGAGACAGGAACTACGAGCAGTACTTC. As protein: CASSRDRNYEQYF.